The rows below give T cell receptor beta chains drawn from one sample of a study of metastatic and nonmetastatic thyroid tumors. TCRdb recomputed clones from the PCR reads via MiXCR. The sample has tens of thousands of clones; 18% are singletons. The source material was blood. The origin of the receptors is a female donor with papillary thyroid cancer or a benign thyroid nodule (not recorded which). Some clones in this sample may be carry-over from other donors' samples. The CDR3 runs from the conserved cysteine through the conserved F or W. The D gene is left open where the match is weak. Clone size is given for some rows only: seen once, a few or many times, or a class if the clone is expanded.

v_call,clone_size,j_call,d_call,cdr3_nt,cdr3_aa
TRBV6-1,many,TRBJ1-5,.,TGTGCCAGCAGTGAAAACCGCGGTTGGGATCAGCCCCAGCATTTT,CASSENRGWDQPQHF
TRBV19,many,TRBJ1-5,.,TGTGCCAGTAACCAGGGCGCCAATCAGCCCCAGCATTTT,CASNQGANQPQHF
TRBV7-6,many,TRBJ2-1,TRBD2,TGTGCCAGCAGCTTATTTGGGCCGGGAGGAGACAATGAGCAGTTCTTC,CASSLFGPGGDNEQFF
TRBV18,many,TRBJ2-5,TRBD1,TGTGCCAGCTCACCAGGACAGGGGGGGGAGACCCAGTACTTC,CASSPGQGGETQYF
TRBV30,.,TRBJ2-3,TRBD1,TGTGCCTGGATCCCTACAGGGGGCACAGATATGCAGTATTTT,CAWIPTGGTDMQYF
TRBV20-1,many,TRBJ2-5,TRBD2,TGCAGTGCTAGAGATTTGCTAGCGGGAGAGACCCAGTACTTC,CSARDLLAGETQYF
TRBV19,many,TRBJ1-4,.,TGTGCCAGTAGTATTGGGACCGGCCGTGATAATGAAAAACTGTTTTTT,CASSIGTGRDNEKLFF
TRBV27,.,TRBJ2-3,TRBD2,TGTGCCAGCAGCAAGCGGGAGGAGAGAGATACGCAGTATTTT,CASSKREERDTQYF
TRBV6-1,few,TRBJ2-6,.,TGTGCCAGCAGTCTGAGGAGTAGCGTCCTGACTTTC,CASSLRSSVLTF
TRBV12-3/TRBV12-4,many,TRBJ2-2,TRBD1,TGTGCCAGCAGTTTCGGGACAGCCGGGGAGCTGTTTTTT,CASSFGTAGELFF
TRBV6-1,few,TRBJ1-5,TRBD1,TGTGCCATTTCCCCCGGGACAGGCAATCAGCCCCAGCATTTT,CAISPGTGNQPQHF
TRBV11-2,.,TRBJ2-1,.,TGTGCCAGCAGCTTACTCATGGGTTACTACAATGAGCAGTTCTTC,CASSLLMGYYNEQFF
TRBV7-2,many,TRBJ1-1,.,TGTGCCAGCAGCTTAGTATCTATGAACACTGAAGCTTTCTTT,CASSLVSMNTEAFF
TRBV6-4,.,TRBJ2-3,.,TGTGCCAGCAGTGACACTGGGGTCGAGGGAGATACGCAGTATTTT,CASSDTGVEGDTQYF